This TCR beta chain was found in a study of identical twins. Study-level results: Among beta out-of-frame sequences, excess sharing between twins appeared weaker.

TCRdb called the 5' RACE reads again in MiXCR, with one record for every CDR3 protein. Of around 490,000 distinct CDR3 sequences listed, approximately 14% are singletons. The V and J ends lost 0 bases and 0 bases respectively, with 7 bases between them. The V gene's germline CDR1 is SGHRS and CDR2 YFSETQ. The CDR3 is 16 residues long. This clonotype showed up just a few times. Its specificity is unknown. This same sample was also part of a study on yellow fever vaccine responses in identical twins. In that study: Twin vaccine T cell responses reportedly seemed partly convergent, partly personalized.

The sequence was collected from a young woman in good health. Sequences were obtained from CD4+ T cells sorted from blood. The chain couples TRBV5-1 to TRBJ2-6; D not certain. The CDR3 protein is CASSLDGNSGANVLTF. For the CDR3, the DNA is TGCGCCAGCAGCTTGGACGGTAACTCTGGGGCCAACGTCCTGACTTTC.